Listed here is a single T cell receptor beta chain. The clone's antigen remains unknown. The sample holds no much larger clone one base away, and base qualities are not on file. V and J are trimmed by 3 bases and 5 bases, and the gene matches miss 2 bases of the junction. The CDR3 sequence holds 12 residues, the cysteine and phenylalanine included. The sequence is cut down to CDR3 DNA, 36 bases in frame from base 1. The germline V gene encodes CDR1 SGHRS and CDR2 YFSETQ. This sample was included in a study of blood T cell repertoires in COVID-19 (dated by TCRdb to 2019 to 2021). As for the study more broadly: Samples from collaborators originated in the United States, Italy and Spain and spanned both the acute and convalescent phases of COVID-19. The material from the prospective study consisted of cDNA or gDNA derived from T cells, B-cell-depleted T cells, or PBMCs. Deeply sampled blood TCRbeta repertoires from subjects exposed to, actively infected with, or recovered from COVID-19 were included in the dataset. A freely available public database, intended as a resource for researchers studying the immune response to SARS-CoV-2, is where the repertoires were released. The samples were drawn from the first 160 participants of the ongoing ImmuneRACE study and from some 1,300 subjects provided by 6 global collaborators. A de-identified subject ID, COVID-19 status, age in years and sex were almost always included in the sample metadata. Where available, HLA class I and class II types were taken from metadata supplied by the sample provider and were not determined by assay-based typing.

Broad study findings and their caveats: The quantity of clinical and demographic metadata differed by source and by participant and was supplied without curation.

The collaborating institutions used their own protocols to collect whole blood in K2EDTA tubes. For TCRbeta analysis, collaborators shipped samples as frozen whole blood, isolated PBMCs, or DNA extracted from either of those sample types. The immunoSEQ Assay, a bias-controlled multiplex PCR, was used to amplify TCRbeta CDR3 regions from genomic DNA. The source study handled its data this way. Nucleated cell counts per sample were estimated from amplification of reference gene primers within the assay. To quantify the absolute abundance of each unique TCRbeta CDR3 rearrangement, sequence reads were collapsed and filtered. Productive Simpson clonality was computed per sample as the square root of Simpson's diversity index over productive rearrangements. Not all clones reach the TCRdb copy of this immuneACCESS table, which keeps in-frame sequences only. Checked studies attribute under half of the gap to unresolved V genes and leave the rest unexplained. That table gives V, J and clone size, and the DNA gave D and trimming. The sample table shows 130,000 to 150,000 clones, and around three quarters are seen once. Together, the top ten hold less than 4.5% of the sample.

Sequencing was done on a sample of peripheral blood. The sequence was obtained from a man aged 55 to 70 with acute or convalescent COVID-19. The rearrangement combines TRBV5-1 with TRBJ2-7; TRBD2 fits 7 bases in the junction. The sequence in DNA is TGCGCCAGCAGCTGGAGCGGGAACGAGCAGTACTTC. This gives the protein CASSWSGNEQYF. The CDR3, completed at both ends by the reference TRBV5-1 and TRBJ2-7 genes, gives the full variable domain KAGVTQTPRYLIKTRGQQVTLSCSPISGHRSVSWYQQTPGQGLQFLFEYFSETQRNKGNFPGRFSGRQFSNSRSEMNVSTLELGDSALYLCASSWSGNEQYFGPGTRLTVT.